This TCR beta chain derives from a study of blood T cell repertoires in COVID-19. Study as a whole: Acute and convalescent COVID-19 samples came from the United States, Italy and Spain. Sources were T cells, B-cell-depleted T cells, or PBMCs; the material itself was cDNA or gDNA.

As handled by the study authors: Using reference gene primer amplification, nucleated cell counts were estimated. Sequencing was performed with immunoSEQ multiplex PCR; in TCRdb, only in-frame clones are kept and a portion is missing. Clone size and the V and J calls come from that table; the DNA yielded D and trimming. The sample includes some 140,000 clones, roughly 80% of them seen just once. V dropped 5 bases and J dropped 8; count of bases not matched to a gene: 15. CDR3 size: 16 residues. Germline-derived CDR1 and CDR2 are SGHTA and FQGTGA. V and J are TRBV7-3 and TRBJ2-1, with 7 bases aligning to TRBD2. This clonotype was sampled from an elderly woman with acute or convalescent COVID-19. The sample taken for sequencing was peripheral blood. The chain's CDR3 is CASSPSGGPVIHEQFF. CDR3 in DNA: TGTGCCAGCAGCCCCTCGGGGGGACCCGTAATACATGAGCAGTTCTTC.